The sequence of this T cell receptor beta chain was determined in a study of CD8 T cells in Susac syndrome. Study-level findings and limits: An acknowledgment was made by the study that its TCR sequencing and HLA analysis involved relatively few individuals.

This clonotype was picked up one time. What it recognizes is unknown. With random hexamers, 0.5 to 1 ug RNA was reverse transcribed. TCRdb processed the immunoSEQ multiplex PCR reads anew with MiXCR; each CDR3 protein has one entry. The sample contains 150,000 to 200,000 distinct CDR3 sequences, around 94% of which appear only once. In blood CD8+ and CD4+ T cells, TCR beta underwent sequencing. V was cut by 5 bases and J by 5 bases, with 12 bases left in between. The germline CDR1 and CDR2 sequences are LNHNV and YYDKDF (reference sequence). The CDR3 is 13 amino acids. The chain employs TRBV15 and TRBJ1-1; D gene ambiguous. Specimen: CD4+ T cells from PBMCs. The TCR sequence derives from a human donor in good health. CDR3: CATSPRLRTEAFF. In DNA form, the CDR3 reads TGTGCCACCAGCCCTCGACTGAGGACTGAAGCTTTCTTT.